What follows describes a single TCR beta chain. This specimen comes from a study of T cells of healthy individuals. There are 15 residues in the CDR3. Trimming removed 5 bases from V and 4 bases from J, with 17 bases in between. Germline lookup yields CDR1 SGHTA and CDR2 FQGNSA. TCRdb analysed the 5' RACE reads with MiXCR anew, one entry per CDR3 protein. The sample carries around 79,000 distinct CDR3 sequences, about 5.5% recorded once. This clonotype was obtained from a female donor in good health. The genes are TRBV7-2 and TRBJ2-5; D is perhaps TRBD1 (8 bases). The CDR3 sequence: CASSARQGRGETQYF. The CDR3, as DNA: TGTGCCAGCAGCGCCAGACAGGGGAGGGGAGAGACCCAGTACTTC.